The entry that follows covers one TCR beta chain sequence. Followed longitudinally, the Seattle patients had been enrolled during active infection. Authors' analysis steps: Estimated nucleated cell counts came from reference gene primer amplification. The repertoire was sequenced with immunoSEQ multiplex PCR; TCRdb's copy has only in-frame clones and lacks some. The DNA gave D and trimming, while V, J and clone size come from that table. The table shows approximately 150,000 clones, with more than 75% occurring only once. The CDR3 has 17 residues. In germline, CDR1 is LNHDA, CDR2 SQIVND (reference sequence). J lost 2 bases, V lost 6 bases, and 5 bases had no gene match. The data originate from a study of blood T cell repertoires in COVID-19. Overall study: The United States, Italy and Spain supplied acute and convalescent COVID-19 samples. From T cells, B-cell-depleted T cells, or PBMCs came the material, which was cDNA or gDNA.

J is TRBJ2-6 and V is TRBV19; 12 bases match TRBD1. The TCR originated in a man younger than 30 with COVID-19, enrolled during active disease. The sequenced sample consisted of peripheral blood. The CDR3 here is CASSLGQGAAGANVLTF. The CDR3 region has the DNA TGTGCCAGTAGCCTGGGACAGGGGGCGGCTGGGGCCAACGTCCTGACTTTC.